This T cell receptor (beta chain) was sequenced during a study of CD8+ T cells in alopecia areata. Treatment meaning: oral pan-JAK inhibitor, 5-10 mg twice daily. RNA, once extracted, was reverse transcribed into cDNA for use as the sequencing template. TCRdb's table, derived via immunoSEQ multiplex PCR, lists solely in-frame clones and lacks some. The sample holds about 210,000 clones; roughly 64% are singletons and the top ten take 4% to 5%. The TCR sequence derives from a human donor with alopecia areata. Source: CD4+ T cells sorted from blood, taken at week 4, from a patient treated with tofacitinib.

The CDR3 sequence is CASSVDSRGGIDTQYF. CDR3 bases: TGTGCCAGCAGCGTAGACTCGCGGGGGGGCATTGATACGCAGTATTTT. V usage is TRBV9 and J usage is TRBJ2-3; TRBD2 agrees at 9 bases. The CDR3 contains 16 residues. The V segment lost 0 bases and the J segment 6 bases; nucleotides outside the gene matches: 8. Germline CDR1 is SGDLS and CDR2 is YYNGEE. Full variable domain (rest looked up from reference TRBV9 and TRBJ2-3): DSGVTQTPKHLITATGQRVTLRCSPRSGDLSVYWYQQSLDQGLQFLIQYYNGEERAKGNILERFSAQQFPDLHSELNLSSLELGDSALYFCASSVDSRGGIDTQYFGPGTRLTVL.